The 24 T cell receptor beta chains below all came from one sample that was sequenced in a study of Ad26.COV2.S vaccination and SARS-CoV-2 variants. The data were produced by immunoSEQ multiplex PCR, yet TCRdb's version contains in-frame clones alone and is incomplete. The sample consists of 400,000 to 450,000 clones, about 92% of them appearing once. Stated treatment: 19 received Ad26.COV2.S at low or high dose, single or two shots; 5 received placebo; per-sample allocation not given. At day 63 after the first vaccine or placebo injection, samples were drawn. This material consisted of peripheral blood, taken in a trial of Ad26.COV2.S vaccine versus placebo. Receptors originate from a person aged 18-65 years who received the Ad26.COV2.S COVID-19 vaccine or a placebo.

The rearrangement links TRBV30 to TRBJ2-5, with D maybe TRBD1 (5 bases). This CDR3 spans 12 amino acids. V was clipped by 4 bases and J by 3 bases, with 9 bases between them. The germline V gene encodes CDR1 GTSNPN and CDR2 SVGIG (reference sequence). This CDR3 reads CAWTTGEETQYF. CDR3 bases: TGTGCCTGGACTACAGGCGAAGAGACCCAGTACTTC.

Written as DNA, the CDR3 is TGCGCCAGCAGCCGGACAGACTCCTACGAGCAGTACTTC. Its translation is CASSRTDSYEQYF. This rearrangement joins TRBV5-1 to TRBJ2-7; a possible D gene is TRBD1 (6 bases). CDR3 length equals 13 residues. Looked up from germline, CDR1 is SGHRS and CDR2 is YFSETQ. Trimming took 4 bases from V and 0 from J, leaving 8 bases between them.

The chain uses TRBV10-2 and TRBJ1-5; D ambiguous. The CDR3 runs to 10 residues. Germline V gene lookup returns CDR1 WSHSY and CDR2 SAAADI. The ends were cut back, 8 bases at V and 6 bases at J, with 5 bases in the middle. The CDR3 loop reads CASGCQPQHF. CDR3 DNA sequence: TGCGCCAGCGGTTGTCAGCCCCAGCATTTT.

The gene calls are TRBV28 and TRBJ2-5; D perhaps matches TRBD1 (5 bases). The germline gives CDR1 MDHEN, CDR2 SYDVKM. V was clipped by 4 bases and J by 1 base, with 13 bases between them. This CDR3 has 15 amino acids. The CDR3 nucleotides are TGTGCCAGCAGTTCGGCAGGGTTGGGCCAAGAGACCCAGTACTTC. Its translation: CASSSAGLGQETQYF.

This clone was found once. The genes are TRBV28 and TRBJ2-3; a weak D match, TRBD2 (5 bases). V gave up 3 bases and J gave up 3 bases, with 10 bases separating them. Germline loops: CDR1 MDHEN, CDR2 SYDVKM. The CDR3 consists of 14 residues. The DNA for the CDR3 is TGTGCCAGCAGTTTCGAGGGCAGAACAGATACGCAGTATTTT. It yields the protein CASSFEGRTDTQYF.

Turning to this clone: At one of its ends the junction is not consistent with the germline gene, which may arise from a read error. The J gene is TRBJ2-2, the V gene TRBV6-6; no clear D. CDR1 and CDR2 (germline): MNHNY, SVGAGI (reference sequence). CDR3 size: 11 residues. The CDR3 loop reads CASTYTGELFF. CDR3 nucleotide sequence: TGTGCCAGCACTTACACCGGGGAGCTGTTTTTT.

The V and J genes are TRBV28 and TRBJ2-5; D tentatively fits TRBD1 or TRBD2 (6 bases each). This CDR3 is built from 15 residues. Trimming removed 5 bases from V and 2 bases from J, with 15 bases in between. Per the germline V gene, CDR1 is MDHEN and CDR2 is SYDVKM. CDR3 residues: CASSRFRGTQETQYF. The CDR3 DNA reads TGTGCCAGCAGTCGTTTTCGCGGGACACAAGAGACCCAGTACTTC.

The chain employs TRBV12-3 or TRBV12-4 and TRBJ2-1, with 7 nucleotides matching TRBD1. The V gene end was trimmed by 2 bases and the J gene end by 9 bases; junction bases not matched to a gene: 4. The CDR3 totals 13 residues. The CDR3: CASSLNRGSEQFF. For the CDR3, the DNA is TGTGCCAGCAGTTTAAACAGGGGAAGTGAGCAGTTCTTC.

This clone was counted only a few times. The chain combines TRBV27 with TRBJ2-7; 10 bases agree with TRBD1. Germline trimming cut 4 bases from V and 6 bases from J; bases unmatched to any gene: 6. This CDR3 spans 14 amino acids. Germline CDR1 and CDR2: MNHEY and SMNVEV (reference sequence). The CDR3 here is CASSSAGTGVEQYF. CDR3 DNA sequence: TGTGCCAGCAGTTCAGCGGGGACAGGGGTCGAGCAGTACTTC.

The CDR3 reads CASSLEGGYNQPQHF. CDR3 bases: TGTGCCAGCAGCCTCGAGGGAGGGTACAATCAGCCCCAGCATTTT. J is TRBJ1-5 and V is TRBV9; the D is unclear. Deletions cut 4 bases from V and 3 bases from J, with 14 bases between. This CDR3 region has 15 residues. Germline values: CDR1 SGDLS, CDR2 YYNGEE.

The chain employs TRBV19 and TRBJ2-3; TRBD1 matches at 8 bases. V was clipped by 6 bases and J by 2 bases; unmatched bases: 10. The CDR3 extends over 16 amino acids. Per germline, CDR1 LNHDA and CDR2 SQIVND (reference sequence). CDR3: CASSLPDRGDTDTQYF. CDR3 in DNA: TGTGCCAGTAGCTTACCTGACAGGGGCGACACAGATACGCAGTATTTT.

This sequence joins TRBV7-9 and TRBJ1-2; 8 bases agree with TRBD1. Germline V lookup: CDR1 SEHNR, CDR2 FQNEAQ (reference sequence). V trimming: 5 bases; J trimming: 5 bases; junction bases outside the gene matches: 7. This CDR3 spans 14 amino acids. This CDR3 reads CASSPGQGGYGYTF. The CDR3 DNA sequence: TGTGCCAGCAGCCCAGGACAGGGCGGGTATGGCTACACCTTC.

This clone was seen a single time. The V call is TRBV5-1, the J call TRBJ2-7, with 7 nucleotides matching TRBD1. The CDR3 is 14 amino acids. Trimming cost V 3 bases and J 5 bases; bases outside gene matches: 8. Germline V CDR1 and CDR2: SGHRS, YFSETQ. CDR3 sequence: CASSSDRSSDEQYF. The DNA for the CDR3 is TGCGCCAGCAGCTCGGACAGGTCGTCCGACGAGCAGTACTTC.

The genes are TRBV7-9 and TRBJ1-4; D not resolved. The ends were cut back, 6 bases at V and 5 bases at J, with 13 bases in the middle. Germline CDR1 reads SEHNR; CDR2 reads FQNEAQ (reference sequence). CDR3 length: 14 amino acids. This CDR3 is CASSSTAYNEKLFF. CDR3 nucleotide sequence: TGTGCCAGCAGTTCTACAGCGTACAATGAAAAACTGTTTTTT.

The V call is TRBV5-1, the J call TRBJ2-4; D perhaps matches TRBD1 (6 bases). The germline CDR1 and CDR2 sequences are SGHRS and YFSETQ. The V end was cut by 2 bases, the J end by 0 bases, with 15 bases between. There are 17 residues in the CDR3. Here the CDR3 reads CASSLNPGAIAKNIQYF. The CDR3 region has the DNA TGCGCCAGCAGCTTAAACCCAGGGGCTATAGCCAAAAACATTCAGTACTTC.

V and J are TRBV7-9 and TRBJ2-2; 8 positions match TRBD1. The ends lost 4 bases at V and 3 bases at J; junction bases unmatched: 1. Germline V gene sequence: CDR1 SEHNR, CDR2 FQNEAQ (reference sequence). This CDR3 has 14 residues. This chain's CDR3 is CASSSTGDTGELFF. DNA of the CDR3: TGTGCCAGCAGCTCGACAGGGGACACCGGGGAGCTGTTTTTT.

This chain connects TRBV4-2 to TRBJ1-3, with D possibly TRBD1 on 6 matching bases. Between the trimmed V and J ends, which lost 0 bases and 4 bases, there was a span of 16 bases. Germline V gives CDR1 LGHNA, CDR2 YNFKEQ. This CDR3 has 17 residues. As DNA, the CDR3 is TGTGCCAGCAGCCAAGATCTCGGGGACATGAGGGGAAACACCATATATTTT. This sequence encodes CASSQDLGDMRGNTIYF.

The CDR3: CASSVMGSGEEETQYF. The CDR3 coding sequence is TGTGCCAGCAGCGTAATGGGGTCGGGAGAAGAAGAGACCCAGTACTTC. This chain links TRBV9 with TRBJ2-5, with a possible D match to TRBD2 (6 bases). This CDR3 is 16 amino acids long. Germline V gene data show CDR1 as SGDLS and CDR2 as YYNGEE. The V gene lost 1 base and the J gene lost 3 bases, with 16 bases spanning the gap.

This clone was detected a few times. The chain is built from TRBV2 and TRBJ2-2, with 8 bases identical to TRBD1. V lost 3 bases to trimming and J lost 1 base; unmatched junction nucleotides: 4. The V gene's germline CDR1 is SNHLY and CDR2 FYNNEI. CDR3 length equals 16 residues. CDR3 sequence: CASSDGGTGNTGELFF. The DNA for the CDR3 is TGTGCCAGCAGTGATGGGGGGACAGGGAACACCGGGGAGCTGTTTTTT.

The V call is TRBV19, the J call TRBJ1-3; D is unclear. The CDR3 totals 17 residues. Germline lookup yields CDR1 LNHDA and CDR2 SQIVND (reference sequence). Trimming cost V 4 bases and J 0 bases, with 16 bases left between them. CDR3 sequence reads: CASSRFLTSNSGNTIYF. CDR3 coding DNA: TGTGCCAGTAGTAGATTTTTAACCTCGAACTCTGGAAACACCATATATTTT.

This clone was seen a few times. The chain is built from TRBV28 and TRBJ1-5; D remains unclear. Trimming took 0 bases from V and 6 from J, leaving 9 bases between them. Germline V gene lookup returns CDR1 MDHEN and CDR2 SYDVKM. The CDR3 length is 14 residues. CDR3 nucleotide sequence: TGTGCCAGCAGTTTATGGTCGTTCGGTCAGCCCCAGCATTTT. Translating it yields CASSLWSFGQPQHF.

This chain joins TRBV15 and TRBJ2-1; possible D gene TRBD1, 7 bases. The ends were cut back, 1 base at V and 2 bases at J, with 18 bases in the middle. Per the germline V gene, CDR1 is LNHNV and CDR2 is YYDKDF (reference sequence). The CDR3 length is 18 residues. This chain's CDR3 is CATSRVSRRDRAYNEQFF. DNA of the CDR3: TGTGCCACCAGCAGAGTCTCACGGCGGGACAGAGCCTACAATGAGCAGTTCTTC.

This sequence joins TRBV5-1 and TRBJ2-1, with a possible D match to TRBD1 (5 bases). CDR1 is SGHRS and CDR2 is YFSETQ in the germline V gene. Trimming stripped 0 bases from V and 4 bases from J, with 8 bases between. CDR3 length: 14 amino acids. CDR3 DNA: TGCGCCAGCAGCTTGGATACAGGATACAATGAGCAGTTCTTC. Translating gives CASSLDTGYNEQFF.

The genes are TRBV4-1 and TRBJ2-7; 7 nucleotides match TRBD1. The germline gives CDR1 MGHRA, CDR2 YSYEKL. V lost 6 bases to trimming and J lost 5 bases; unmatched junction nucleotides: 7. This CDR3 region has 13 residues. The CDR3 coding sequence is TGCGCCAGCAGGTTTAGACAGGGCGACGAGCAGTACTTC. Amino acids: CASRFRQGDEQYF.